Shown below are 27 T cell receptor beta chains from a single sample sequenced in a study of CD8+ T cells in alopecia areata. Treatment indicated: oral pan-JAK inhibitor, 5-10 mg twice daily. Once RNA had been extracted, it was reverse transcribed into cDNA to act as the sequencing template. Clones were sequenced by immunoSEQ multiplex PCR, and TCRdb holds only the in-frame ones, with some missing. Counted here are over 150,000 clones, roughly 50% occurring once; the ten biggest clones make up 11%. Sequencing was performed on CD8+ T cells sorted from blood, taken at week 24, from a patient treated with tofacitinib. All receptors come from a human donor with alopecia areata.

The chain combines TRBV27 with TRBJ1-6; TRBD1 matches 9 bases. In germline, CDR1 is MNHEY, CDR2 SMNVEV (reference sequence). This CDR3 has 15 residues. Losses at the gene ends were 8 bases for V and 8 bases for J; bases not matched to a gene: 10. The CDR3 DNA reads TGTGCCAGCGGGGATGACAGGGGGGGTCATTCACCCCTCCACTTT. The encoded protein is CASGDDRGGHSPLHF.

The J gene is TRBJ2-7, the V gene TRBV19; D is ambiguous. This CDR3 has 12 residues. The germline CDR1 and CDR2 sequences are LNHDA and SQIVND (reference sequence). The V end was cut by 11 bases, the J end by 2 bases, with 13 bases between. CDR3 coding DNA: TGTGCCTCCTCGCAGTCAACCTACGAGCAGTACTTC. It is translated as CASSQSTYEQYF.

This clone was seen a few times. The chain combines TRBV27 with TRBJ1-6; D is ambiguous. Trimming removed 2 bases from V and 10 bases from J, with 9 bases in between. Germline V gene data show CDR1 as MNHEY and CDR2 as SMNVEV (reference sequence). The CDR3 has 13 residues. Here the CDR3 DNA reads TGTGCCAGCAGTTTAAAGGGAGGATCACCCCTCCACTTT. This gives the protein CASSLKGGSPLHF.

The chain employs TRBV2 and TRBJ1-5; the D is unclear. Germline lookup yields CDR1 SNHLY and CDR2 FYNNEI. V was cut by 6 bases and J by 5 bases, with 11 bases left in between. There are 13 residues in the CDR3. DNA of the CDR3: TGTGCCAGCAGATCCCTTTCGGATCAGCCCCAGCATTTT. Its protein is CASRSLSDQPQHF.

V usage is TRBV30 and J usage is TRBJ1-1, with D unresolved. The CDR3 totals 14 residues. Germline V gene lookup returns CDR1 GTSNPN and CDR2 SVGIG (reference sequence). V lost 0 bases and J lost 4, with 12 bases in between. The CDR3 bases are TGTGCCTGGAGTGTGGGCCAATATGGCACTGAAGCTTTCTTT. Encoded protein: CAWSVGQYGTEAFF.

Within the sample, this clone is medium-sized. The chain couples TRBV27 to TRBJ2-1; D perhaps matches TRBD1 (6 bases). Germline V gene data show CDR1 as MNHEY and CDR2 as SMNVEV (reference sequence). The CDR3 runs to 16 residues. Deletions cut 3 bases from V and 4 bases from J, with 16 bases between. The CDR3 DNA reads as TGTGCCAGCAGTTTTGATGGGGGCCGACTTTACAATGAGCAGTTCTTC. This encodes CASSFDGGRLYNEQFF.

This clone showed up just a few times. This chain joins TRBV29-1 and TRBJ2-2; TRBD2 aligns across 11 bases. In germline, CDR1 is SQVTM, CDR2 ANQGSEA. The junction had 7 bases not matched to a gene; V was cut back by 7 bases and J by 6 bases. The CDR3 loop spans 14 amino acids. The CDR3, as DNA: TGCAGCGCCGCCCCGGGACTAGCGGCCGGGGAGCTGTTTTTT. It yields the protein CSAAPGLAAGELFF.

The V gene is TRBV30, the J gene TRBJ1-5; a weak D match, TRBD1 (6 bases). This CDR3 is built from 13 residues. Between the trimmed V and J ends, which lost 0 bases and 7 bases, there was a span of 10 bases. From germline, CDR1 is GTSNPN and CDR2 SVGIG (reference sequence). The CDR3 here is CAWSVGGRQPQHF. DNA of the CDR3: TGTGCCTGGAGTGTAGGGGGAAGGCAGCCCCAGCATTTT.

This clone was detected a few times. J is TRBJ1-1 and V is TRBV12-5, with TRBD1 matching 7 bases. CDR1 and CDR2 (germline): LGHNT, FRNRAP. The CDR3 is 14 amino acids. Trimming took 4 bases from V and 7 from J; bases not matched to a gene: 9. In nucleotides, the CDR3 is TGTGCTAGTGGTTGGGCGAGGGGGCGAGGTGAAGCTTTCTTT. As protein: CASGWARGRGEAFF.

The V and J genes are TRBV5-6 and TRBJ1-1; D is ambiguous. V lost 4 bases, J lost 4 bases, and 11 bases lay in between. This CDR3 region has 13 residues. Per germline, CDR1 SGHDT and CDR2 YYEEEE. The CDR3 spells CASSPKGPTEAFF. The CDR3 DNA reads as TGTGCCAGCAGCCCGAAAGGGCCCACTGAAGCTTTCTTT.

Only one count was recorded for this clone. The chain joins TRBV5-6 to TRBJ1-5, with D maybe TRBD1 (6 bases). The length of the CDR3 is 13 residues. Germline V gene data show CDR1 as SGHDT and CDR2 as YYEEEE. Trimming cost V 0 bases and J 10 bases, with 11 bases left between them. The CDR3 nucleotides are TGTGCCAGCAGCTTGGGGGCAGGGGATCCCCAGCATTTT. Its protein product is CASSLGAGDPQHF.

The V gene is TRBV11-2, the J gene TRBJ2-2; 10 bases map to TRBD1. CDR1 SGHAT and CDR2 FQNNGV come from the germline V gene. The CDR3 sequence is 18 residues long. J lost 1 base, V lost 5 bases, and 10 bases had no gene match. CDR3 in DNA: TGTGCCAGCAGCACCTGGGGGACAGGGGTCGGGAACACCGGGGAGCTGTTTTTT. Translated, it gives CASSTWGTGVGNTGELFF.

CDR3 in DNA: TGTGCCAGCAGCTCCTCCGGGCAGAGCAATCAGCCCCAGCATTTT. Encoded protein: CASSSSGQSNQPQHF. The chain couples TRBV7-9 to TRBJ1-5, with D hard to call. This CDR3 has 15 residues. The V end was cut by 4 bases, the J end by 1 base, with 11 bases between. CDR1 and CDR2 from the germline V gene are SEHNR and FQNEAQ (reference sequence). Supplemented by reference TRBV7-9 and TRBJ1-5, the full variable domain reads DTGVSQNPRHKITKRGQNVTFRCDPISEHNRLYWYRQTLGQGPEFLTYFQNEAQLEKSRLLSDRFSAERPKGSFSTLEIQRTEQGDSAMYLCASSSSGQSNQPQHFGDGTRLSIL.

This clone was picked up a small number of times. This chain's CDR3 is CASSLGRAVNYGYTF. Written as DNA, the CDR3 is TGTGCCAGCAGCTTAGGCCGAGCAGTTAACTATGGCTACACCTTC. The rearrangement joins TRBV13 to TRBJ1-2; D gene uncertain. V lost 0 bases and J lost 1, with 9 bases in between. This CDR3 has 15 amino acids. Germline loops: CDR1 PRHDT, CDR2 FYEKMQ (reference sequence).

As to this clone: Other DNA sequences from this sample encode an identical CDR3 as well. The V and J genes are TRBV11-2 and TRBJ1-1; D uncertain. Looked up from germline, CDR1 is SGHAT and CDR2 is FQNNGV. V gave up 3 bases and J gave up 1 base, with 6 bases separating them. The CDR3 is 13 amino acids. The CDR3 coding sequence is TGTGCCAGCAGCTTGGGGAGGAACACTGAAGCTTTCTTT. Amino acid sequence: CASSLGRNTEAFF.

The gene calls are TRBV7-8 and TRBJ1-2; 8 bases align to TRBD1. The germline V gene encodes CDR1 SGHVS and CDR2 FQNEAQ. The length of the CDR3 is 14 residues. The trim removed 1 base at V and 2 bases at J, leaving 0 bases unmatched. The CDR3 sequence: CASSLGTGNYGYTF. CDR3 DNA: TGTGCCAGCAGCTTAGGGACAGGGAACTATGGCTACACCTTC. Filled out from reference TRBV7-8 and TRBJ1-2, the complete variable domain reads GAGVSQSPRYKVAKRGQDVALRCDPISGHVSLFWYQQALGQGPEFLTYFQNEAQLDKSGLPSDRFFAERPEGSVSTLKIQRTQQEDSAVYLCASSLGTGNYGYTFGSGTRLTVV.

This clone was recorded a few times. The chain uses TRBV29-1 and TRBJ2-7, with D maybe TRBD2 (6 bases). Germline V gene lookup returns CDR1 SQVTM and CDR2 ANQGSEA. This CDR3 spans 11 amino acids. Trimming pared 0 bases from V and 9 bases from J, leaving 9 bases between. The CDR3 region has the DNA TGCAGCGTTGAAGAGGAGGGAGTGCAGTACTTC. Translated, it gives CSVEEEGVQYF.

This clone has only a few counts. Other DNA sequences in this specimen translate into the identical CDR3. This chain links TRBV29-1 with TRBJ1-1; D remains unclear. The germline gives CDR1 SQVTM, CDR2 ANQGSEA. The CDR3 covers 12 residues. V lost 4 bases to trimming and J lost 1 base, with 7 bases between them. DNA of the CDR3: TGCAGCGTTGTTGTGGGGAACACTGAAGCTTTCTTT. Its translation is CSVVVGNTEAFF.

The V call is TRBV13, the J call TRBJ2-3; D not certain. Germline CDR1 PRHDT, CDR2 FYEKMQ (reference sequence). Trimming left V 1 base short and J 4 bases short, with 9 bases between. There are 14 residues in the CDR3. The CDR3 loop is CASSLVGRPDTQYF. The CDR3 DNA is TGTGCCAGCAGCTTAGTTGGTCGCCCAGATACGCAGTATTTT.

This clone was seen once. The rearrangement uses TRBV13 and TRBJ1-2, with 10 bases aligning to TRBD1. The CDR3 spans 15 residues. Per germline, CDR1 PRHDT and CDR2 FYEKMQ (reference sequence). The junction had 10 bases not matched to a gene; V was cut back by 5 bases and J by 7 bases. The CDR3 DNA follows: TGTGCCAGCAGCCTAAGACAGGGGGCGCGGGGTGGCTACACCTTC. This sequence encodes CASSLRQGARGGYTF.

This rearrangement joins TRBV7-8 to TRBJ1-1; no definite D call. Per the germline V gene, CDR1 is SGHVS and CDR2 is FQNEAQ. The length of the CDR3 is 15 residues. Trimming shortened V by 4 bases and J by 0 bases, and 12 bases separated the two germline ends. The CDR3 DNA sequence: TGTGCCAGCAGCTCGGGCCGAGCGATGAACACTGAAGCTTTCTTT. Translated, it gives CASSSGRAMNTEAFF. The full variable domain, with the rest looked up from reference TRBV7-8 and TRBJ1-1, is GAGVSQSPRYKVAKRGQDVALRCDPISGHVSLFWYQQALGQGPEFLTYFQNEAQLDKSGLPSDRFFAERPEGSVSTLKIQRTQQEDSAVYLCASSSGRAMNTEAFFGQGTRLTVV.

This clone was picked up many times. The chain has TRBV10-2 and TRBJ2-5; D may correspond to TRBD1 or TRBD2 (5 bases each). V was shortened by 9 bases and J by 5 bases, with 16 bases between the two germline ends. The germline gives CDR1 WSHSY, CDR2 SAAADI. The CDR3 has 13 amino acids. CDR3 in amino acids: CASIRAGGETQYF. The CDR3 region has the DNA TGCGCCAGTATCAGGGCGGGTGGGGAGACCCAGTACTTC.

The CDR3 DNA follows: TGTGCCAGTAGTAGCCGGGACAACTATGGCTACACCTTC. It is translated as CASSSRDNYGYTF. The chain employs TRBV19 and TRBJ1-2; a possible D gene is TRBD1 (5 bases). V was clipped by 4 bases and J by 2 bases, with 8 bases between them. CDR1 LNHDA and CDR2 SQIVND come from the germline V gene (reference sequence). This CDR3 is 13 amino acids long.

This sequence joins TRBV19 and TRBJ1-5; 7 bases align to TRBD1. V lost 7 bases, J lost 4 bases, and 13 bases stayed unmatched. This CDR3 spans 16 amino acids. The V gene's germline CDR1 is LNHDA and CDR2 SQIVND (reference sequence). CDR3 residues: CASTDPGTDPNQPQHF. The CDR3, as DNA: TGTGCCAGTACCGACCCTGGGACAGACCCAAATCAGCCCCAGCATTTT.

The rearrangement uses TRBV4-3 and TRBJ2-1; D is ambiguous. The CDR3 totals 14 residues. The germline V and J ends were trimmed by 0 bases and 7 bases, with 10 bases remaining between them. Germline lookup yields CDR1 LGHNA and CDR2 YSLEER. The CDR3, as DNA: TGCGCCAGCAGCCAAGAGCCCCTTAGGAATGAGCAGTTCTTC. Its translation is CASSQEPLRNEQFF.

Note on this clone: The identical CDR3 is also encoded by other nucleotide sequences in the sample. V and J are TRBV4-3 and TRBJ2-7, with 8 positions matching TRBD2. V was pared by 0 bases and J by 1 base, with 5 bases of the junction left unmatched. There are 16 residues in the CDR3. Germline CDR1 and CDR2: LGHNA and YSLEER. Written as DNA, the CDR3 is TGCGCCAGCAGCCAAGATCCCAGCGGGGGATCCTACGAGCAGTACTTC. This codes for CASSQDPSGGSYEQYF.

V is TRBV7-9 and J is TRBJ2-7; 9 bases are a match to TRBD2. Germline lookup yields CDR1 SEHNR and CDR2 FQNEAQ (reference sequence). This CDR3 is built from 15 residues. V was clipped by 8 bases and J by 0 bases; unmatched bases: 8. The CDR3 DNA is TGTGCCAGCGGTTCTAGCGGGGTCGGCTCCTACGAGCAGTACTTC. This translates into CASGSSGVGSYEQYF.